A selection of T cell receptor beta chains follows, all from one sample in a study of blood T cell repertoires in COVID-19. The data were produced by immunoSEQ multiplex PCR, yet TCRdb's version contains in-frame clones alone and is incomplete. The sample contains about 100,000 clones, 85% to 90% of which appear only once. The material sequenced was peripheral blood. Receptors originate from a human donor in a cohort sampled during active COVID-19. Each CDR3 is given with its conserved first and last residue.

CDR3 protein	V gene	J gene
CASARNYEQYF	TRBV11-2	TRBJ2-7
CASSVRSGGGYNEQFF	TRBV9	TRBJ2-1
CASSISGTYGYTF	TRBV6-5	TRBJ1-2
CASSPGTEQETQYF	TRBV18	TRBJ2-5
CASSLTGTNGYTF	TRBV7-3	TRBJ1-2
CASSLARGDTQYF	TRBV7-9	TRBJ2-3
CASSVAAVTEAFF	TRBV27	TRBJ1-1
CASSLGLAGPGAEQYF	TRBV5-4	TRBJ2-7
CASSATGAATQYF	TRBV7-9	TRBJ2-5
CSASAGTLTYEQYF	TRBV20-1	TRBJ2-7
CASNPGDMRGGNTIYF	TRBV28	TRBJ1-3
CASSLDRGQETQYF	TRBV5-4	TRBJ2-5
CASSLERTQHF	TRBV12-3/TRBV12-4	TRBJ1-5
CASRLGGKSSPLHF	TRBV2	TRBJ1-6
CSAMRDIQYF	TRBV20-1	TRBJ2-4
CASSYSAPMTSHETQYF	TRBV6-2/TRBV6-3	TRBJ2-5
CASSKRQGLFF	TRBV2	TRBJ1-4
CASSQPGRSNEQFF	TRBV4-2	TRBJ2-1